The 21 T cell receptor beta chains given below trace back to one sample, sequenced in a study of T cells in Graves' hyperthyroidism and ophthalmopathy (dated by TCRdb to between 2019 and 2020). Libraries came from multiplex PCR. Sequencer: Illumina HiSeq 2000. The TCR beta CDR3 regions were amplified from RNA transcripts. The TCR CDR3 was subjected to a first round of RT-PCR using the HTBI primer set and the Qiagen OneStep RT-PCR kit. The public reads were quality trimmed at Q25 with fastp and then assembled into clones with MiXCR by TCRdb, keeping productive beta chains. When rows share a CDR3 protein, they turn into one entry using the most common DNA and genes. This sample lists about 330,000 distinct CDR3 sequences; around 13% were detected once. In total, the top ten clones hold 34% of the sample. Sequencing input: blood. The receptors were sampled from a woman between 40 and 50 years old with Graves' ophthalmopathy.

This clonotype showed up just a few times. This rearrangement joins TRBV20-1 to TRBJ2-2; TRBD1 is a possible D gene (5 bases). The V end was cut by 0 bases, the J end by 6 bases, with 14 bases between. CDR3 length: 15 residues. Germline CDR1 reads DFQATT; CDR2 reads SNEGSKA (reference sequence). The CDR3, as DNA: TGCAGTGCTAGAGATCTGCAGGGCTTAGCCGGGGAGCTGTTTTTT. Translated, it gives CSARDLQGLAGELFF.

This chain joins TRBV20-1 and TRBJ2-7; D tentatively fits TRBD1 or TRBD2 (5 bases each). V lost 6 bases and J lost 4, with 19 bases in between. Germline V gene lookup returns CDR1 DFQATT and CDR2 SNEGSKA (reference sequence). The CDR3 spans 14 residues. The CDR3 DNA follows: TGCAGTGCCGAGGGGCGGGTTCTAGGGTACGAGCAGTACTTC. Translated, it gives CSAEGRVLGYEQYF.

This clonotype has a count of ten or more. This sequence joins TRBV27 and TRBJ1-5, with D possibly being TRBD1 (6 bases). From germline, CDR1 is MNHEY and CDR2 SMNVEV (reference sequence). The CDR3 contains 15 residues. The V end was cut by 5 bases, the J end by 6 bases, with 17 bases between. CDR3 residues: CASSQTQGGGQPQHF. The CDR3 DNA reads TGTGCCAGCAGTCAGACACAGGGAGGAGGTCAGCCCCAGCATTTT.

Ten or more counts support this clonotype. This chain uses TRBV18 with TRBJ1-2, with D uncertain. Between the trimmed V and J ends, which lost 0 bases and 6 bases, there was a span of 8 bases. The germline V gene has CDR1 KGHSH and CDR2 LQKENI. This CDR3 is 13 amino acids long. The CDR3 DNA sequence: TGTGCCAGCTCACCACCGGGAGGCCATGGCTACACCTTC. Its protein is CASSPPGGHGYTF.

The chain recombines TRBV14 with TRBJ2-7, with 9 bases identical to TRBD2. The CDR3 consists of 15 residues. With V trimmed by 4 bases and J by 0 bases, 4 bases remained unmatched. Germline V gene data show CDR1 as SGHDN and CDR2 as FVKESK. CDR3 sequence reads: CASSRAGGSSYEQYF. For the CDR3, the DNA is TGTGCCAGCAGCCGAGCGGGAGGCTCCTCCTACGAGCAGTACTTC.

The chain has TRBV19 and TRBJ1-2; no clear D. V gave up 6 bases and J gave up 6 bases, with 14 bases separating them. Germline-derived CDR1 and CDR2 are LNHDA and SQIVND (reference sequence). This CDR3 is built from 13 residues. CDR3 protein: CASRSDTLNGYTF. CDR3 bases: TGTGCCAGTAGGTCCGACACCCTGAATGGCTACACCTTC.

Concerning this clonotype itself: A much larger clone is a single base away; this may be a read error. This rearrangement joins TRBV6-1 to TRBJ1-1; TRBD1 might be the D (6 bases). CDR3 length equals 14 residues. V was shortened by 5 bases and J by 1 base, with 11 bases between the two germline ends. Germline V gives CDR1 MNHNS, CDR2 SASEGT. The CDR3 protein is CASSPGHRNTEAFF. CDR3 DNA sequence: TGTGCCAGCAGTCCGGGACACCGGAACACTGAAGCTTTCTTT.

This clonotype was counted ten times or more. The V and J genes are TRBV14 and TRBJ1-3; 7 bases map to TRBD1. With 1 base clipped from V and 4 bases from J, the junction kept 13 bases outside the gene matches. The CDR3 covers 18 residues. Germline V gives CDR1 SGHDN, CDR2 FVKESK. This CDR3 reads CASSQGRQGAQSGNTIYF. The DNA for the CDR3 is TGTGCCAGCAGCCAAGGACGACAGGGCGCGCAGTCCGGAAACACCATATATTTT.

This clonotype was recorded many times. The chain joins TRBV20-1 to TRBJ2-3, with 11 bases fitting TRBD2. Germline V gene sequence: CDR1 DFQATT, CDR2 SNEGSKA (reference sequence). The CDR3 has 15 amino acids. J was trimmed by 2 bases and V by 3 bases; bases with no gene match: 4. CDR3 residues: CSARSTSGDTDTQYF. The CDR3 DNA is TGCAGTGCTAGGTCGACTAGCGGGGACACAGATACGCAGTATTTT.

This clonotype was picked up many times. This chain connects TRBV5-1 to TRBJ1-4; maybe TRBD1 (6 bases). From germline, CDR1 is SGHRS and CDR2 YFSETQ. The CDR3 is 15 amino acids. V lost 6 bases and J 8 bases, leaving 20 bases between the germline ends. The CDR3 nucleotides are TGCGCCAGCACGCCCTCCGGGACACTGGGAGAAAAACTGTTTTTT. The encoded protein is CASTPSGTLGEKLFF. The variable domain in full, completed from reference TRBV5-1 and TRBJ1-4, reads KAGVTQTPRYLIKTRGQQVTLSCSPISGHRSVSWYQQTPGQGLQFLFEYFSETQRNKGNFPGRFSGRQFSNSRSEMNVSTLELGDSALYLCASTPSGTLGEKLFFGSGTQLSVL.

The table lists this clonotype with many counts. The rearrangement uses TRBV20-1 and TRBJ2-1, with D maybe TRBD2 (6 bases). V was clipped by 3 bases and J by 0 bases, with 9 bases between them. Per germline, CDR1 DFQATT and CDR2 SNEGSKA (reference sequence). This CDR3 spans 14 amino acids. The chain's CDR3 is CSARSAGSYNEQFF. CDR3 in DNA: TGCAGTGCTAGGTCAGCGGGCTCCTACAATGAGCAGTTCTTC.

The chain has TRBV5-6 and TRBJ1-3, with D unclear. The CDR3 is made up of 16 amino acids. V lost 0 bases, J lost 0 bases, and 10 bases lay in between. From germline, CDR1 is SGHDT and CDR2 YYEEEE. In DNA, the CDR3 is TGTGCCAGCAGCTTGGTCGGTCAGGCCTCTGGAAACACCATATATTTT. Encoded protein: CASSLVGQASGNTIYF.

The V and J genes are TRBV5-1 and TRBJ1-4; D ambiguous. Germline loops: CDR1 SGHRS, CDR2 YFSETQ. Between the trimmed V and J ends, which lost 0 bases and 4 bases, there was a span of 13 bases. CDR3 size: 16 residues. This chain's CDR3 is CASSLDGDWSNEKLFF. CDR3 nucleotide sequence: TGCGCCAGCAGCTTGGACGGGGATTGGAGTAATGAAAAACTGTTTTTT.

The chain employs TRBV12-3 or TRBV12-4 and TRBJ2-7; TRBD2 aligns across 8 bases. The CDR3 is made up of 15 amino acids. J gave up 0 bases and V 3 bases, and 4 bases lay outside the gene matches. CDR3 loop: CASSFGAGASYEQYF. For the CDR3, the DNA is TGTGCCAGCAGTTTCGGAGCGGGGGCCTCCTACGAGCAGTACTTC.

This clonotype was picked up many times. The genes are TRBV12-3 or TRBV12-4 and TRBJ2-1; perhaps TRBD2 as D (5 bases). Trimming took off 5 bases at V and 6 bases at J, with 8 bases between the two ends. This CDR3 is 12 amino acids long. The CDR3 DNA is TGTGCCAGCAGTGCGGGCATCAATGAGCAGTTCTTC. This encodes CASSAGINEQFF.

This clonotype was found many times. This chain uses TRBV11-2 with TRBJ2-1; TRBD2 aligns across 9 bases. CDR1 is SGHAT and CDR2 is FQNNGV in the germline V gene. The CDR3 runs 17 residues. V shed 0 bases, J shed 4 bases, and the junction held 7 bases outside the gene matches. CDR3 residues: CASSLDQRRGGYNEQFF. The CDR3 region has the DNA TGTGCCAGCAGCTTAGATCAGAGGCGGGGGGGTTACAATGAGCAGTTCTTC.

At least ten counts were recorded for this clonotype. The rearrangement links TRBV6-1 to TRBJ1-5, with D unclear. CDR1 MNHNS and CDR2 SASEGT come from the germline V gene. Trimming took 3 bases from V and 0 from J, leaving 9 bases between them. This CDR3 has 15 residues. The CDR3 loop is CASSDRDNSNQPQHF. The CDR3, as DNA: TGTGCCAGCAGTGATAGGGATAATAGCAATCAGCCCCAGCATTTT.

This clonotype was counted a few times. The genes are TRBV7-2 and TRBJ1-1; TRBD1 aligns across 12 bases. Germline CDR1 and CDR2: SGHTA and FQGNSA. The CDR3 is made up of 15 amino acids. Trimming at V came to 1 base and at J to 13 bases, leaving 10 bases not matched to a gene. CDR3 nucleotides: TGTGCCAGCAGCTTAGGGGGGACAGGGGGCGCGTTAGGTTTCTTT. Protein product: CASSLGGTGGALGFF.

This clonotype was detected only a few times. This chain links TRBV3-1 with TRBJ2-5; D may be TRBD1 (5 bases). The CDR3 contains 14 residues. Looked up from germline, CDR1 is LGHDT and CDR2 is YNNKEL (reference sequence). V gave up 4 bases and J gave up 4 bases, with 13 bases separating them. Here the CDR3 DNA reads TGTGCCAGCAGCCCACAGGCGAGATCAGAGACCCAGTACTTC. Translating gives CASSPQARSETQYF.

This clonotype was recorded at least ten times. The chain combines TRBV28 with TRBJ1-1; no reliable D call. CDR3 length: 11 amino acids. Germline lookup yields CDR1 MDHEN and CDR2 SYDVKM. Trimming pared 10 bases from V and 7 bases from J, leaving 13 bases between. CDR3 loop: CATNWADEAFF. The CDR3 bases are TGTGCCACCAATTGGGCGGATGAAGCTTTCTTT. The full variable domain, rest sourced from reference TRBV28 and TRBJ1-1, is DVKVTQSSRYLVKRTGEKVFLECVQDMDHENMFWYRQDPGLGLRLIYFSYDVKMKEKGDIPEGYSVSREKKERFSLILESASTNQTSMYLCATNWADEAFFGQGTRLTVV.

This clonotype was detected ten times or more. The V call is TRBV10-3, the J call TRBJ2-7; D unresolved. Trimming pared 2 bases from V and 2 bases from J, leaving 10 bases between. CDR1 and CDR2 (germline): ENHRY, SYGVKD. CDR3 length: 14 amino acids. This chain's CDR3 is CAISERPPPYEQYF. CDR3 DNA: TGTGCCATCAGTGAGAGACCTCCCCCCTACGAGCAGTACTTC.